This T cell receptor (beta chain) was documented in a study of blood T cell repertoires in COVID-19. Looking at the study overall: The study drew acute and convalescent COVID-19 samples from the United States, Italy and Spain. PBMCs, B-cell-depleted T cells, or T cells provided the cDNA or gDNA that made up the material.

In the original analysis: The assay estimated nucleated cells by amplifying reference gene primers. TCRdb's table, derived via immunoSEQ multiplex PCR, lists solely in-frame clones and lacks some. Clonal size and the V and J genes are those of that table, whereas D and trimming came from the DNA. The sample yields 130,000 to 150,000 clones, around 87% seen once. The CDR3 loop spans 15 amino acids. Germline loops: CDR1 MNHEY, CDR2 SMNVEV (reference sequence). The V and J ends lost 7 bases and 4 bases, in that order; junction bases with no gene match: 7. The TCR sequence derives from a man older than 75 with acute or convalescent COVID-19. The chain is built from TRBV27 and TRBJ1-2; 12 positions match TRBD1. Sequencing used peripheral blood. CDR3 DNA: TGTGCCAGCAAGCCGGGACAGGGGGCATTCTATGGCTACACCTTC. Its protein product is CASKPGQGAFYGYTF.